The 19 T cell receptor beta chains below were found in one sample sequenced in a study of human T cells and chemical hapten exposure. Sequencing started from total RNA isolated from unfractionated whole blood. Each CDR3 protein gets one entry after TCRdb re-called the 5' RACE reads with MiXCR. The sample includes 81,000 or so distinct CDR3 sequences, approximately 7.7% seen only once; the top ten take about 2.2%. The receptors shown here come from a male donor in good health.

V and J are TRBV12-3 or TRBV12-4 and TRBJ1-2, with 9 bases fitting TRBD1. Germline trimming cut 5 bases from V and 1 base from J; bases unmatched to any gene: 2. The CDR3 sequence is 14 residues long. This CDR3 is CASSRTGVNYGYTF. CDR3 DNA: TGTGCCAGCAGTCGGACAGGGGTTAACTATGGCTACACCTTC.

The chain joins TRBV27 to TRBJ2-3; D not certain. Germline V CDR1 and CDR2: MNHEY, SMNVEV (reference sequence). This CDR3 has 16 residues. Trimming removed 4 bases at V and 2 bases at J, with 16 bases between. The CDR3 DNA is TGTGCCAGCAGTTCGGACGCTCAGATAGTCACAGATACGCAGTATTTT. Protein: CASSSDAQIVTDTQYF.

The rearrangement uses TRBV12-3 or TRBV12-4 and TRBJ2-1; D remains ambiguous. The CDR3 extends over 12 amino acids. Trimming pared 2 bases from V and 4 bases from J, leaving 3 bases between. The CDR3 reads CASSLSYNEQFF. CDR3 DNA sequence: TGTGCCAGCAGTTTAAGTTACAATGAGCAGTTCTTC.

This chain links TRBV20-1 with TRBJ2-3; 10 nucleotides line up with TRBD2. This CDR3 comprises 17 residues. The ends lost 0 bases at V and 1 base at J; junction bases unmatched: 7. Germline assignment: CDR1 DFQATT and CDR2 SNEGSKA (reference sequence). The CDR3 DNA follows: TGCAGTGCTAGAGATTTTTCCCTAGCGGGGGGCACAGATACGCAGTATTTT. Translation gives CSARDFSLAGGTDTQYF.

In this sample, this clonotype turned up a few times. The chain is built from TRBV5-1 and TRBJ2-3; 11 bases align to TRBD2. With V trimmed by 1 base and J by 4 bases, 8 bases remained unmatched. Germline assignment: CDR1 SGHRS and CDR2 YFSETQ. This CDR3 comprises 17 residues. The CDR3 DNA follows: TGCGCCAGCAGCTTGCCCACTAGCGGGGGCGTGTCAGATACGCAGTATTTT. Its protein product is CASSLPTSGGVSDTQYF.

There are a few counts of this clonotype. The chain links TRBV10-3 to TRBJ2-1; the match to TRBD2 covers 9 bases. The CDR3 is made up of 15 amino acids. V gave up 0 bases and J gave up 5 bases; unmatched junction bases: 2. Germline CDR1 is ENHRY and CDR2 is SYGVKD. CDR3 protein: CAISESRGGDNEQFF. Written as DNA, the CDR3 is TGTGCCATCAGTGAGTCGCGGGGGGGGGACAATGAGCAGTTCTTC.

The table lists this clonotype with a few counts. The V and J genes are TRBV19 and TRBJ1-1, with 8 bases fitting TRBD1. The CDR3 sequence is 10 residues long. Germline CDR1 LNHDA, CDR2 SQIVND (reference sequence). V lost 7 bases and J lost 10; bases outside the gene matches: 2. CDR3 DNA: TGTGCCAGTATGGGACAGGCAGCTTTCTTT. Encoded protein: CASMGQAAFF.

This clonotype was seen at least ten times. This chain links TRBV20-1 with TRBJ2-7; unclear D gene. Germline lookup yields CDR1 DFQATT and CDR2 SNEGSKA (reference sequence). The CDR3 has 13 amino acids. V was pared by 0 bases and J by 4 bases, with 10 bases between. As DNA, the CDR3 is TGCAGTGCTAGAGATCTAAGACAATACGAGCAGTACTTC. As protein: CSARDLRQYEQYF.

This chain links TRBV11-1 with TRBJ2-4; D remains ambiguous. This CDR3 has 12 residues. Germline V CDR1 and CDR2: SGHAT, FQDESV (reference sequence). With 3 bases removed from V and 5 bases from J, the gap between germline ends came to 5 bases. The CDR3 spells CASSFGENIQYF. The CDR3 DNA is TGTGCCAGCAGCTTTGGGGAAAACATTCAGTACTTC.

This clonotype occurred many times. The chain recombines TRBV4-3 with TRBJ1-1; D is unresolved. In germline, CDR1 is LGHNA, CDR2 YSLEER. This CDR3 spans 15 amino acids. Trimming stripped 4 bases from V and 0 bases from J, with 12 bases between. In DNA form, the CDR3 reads TGCGCCAGCAGCCTAAATCAGGCGATGAACACTGAAGCTTTCTTT. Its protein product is CASSLNQAMNTEAFF.

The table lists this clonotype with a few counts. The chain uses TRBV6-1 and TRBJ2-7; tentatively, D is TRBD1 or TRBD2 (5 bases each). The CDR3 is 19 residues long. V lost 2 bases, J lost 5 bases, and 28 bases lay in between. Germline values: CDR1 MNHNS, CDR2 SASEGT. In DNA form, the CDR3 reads TGTGCCAGCAGTGAACCCCGAGACAGTCTTGGGGGTGTCTACAACGAGCAGTACTTC. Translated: CASSEPRDSLGGVYNEQYF.

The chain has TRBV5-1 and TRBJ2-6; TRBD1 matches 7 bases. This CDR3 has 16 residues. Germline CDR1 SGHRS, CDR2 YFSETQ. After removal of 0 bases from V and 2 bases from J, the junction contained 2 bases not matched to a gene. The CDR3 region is CASSLAQGAGANVLTF. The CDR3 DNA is TGCGCCAGCAGCTTGGCCCAGGGGGCTGGGGCCAACGTCCTGACTTTC.

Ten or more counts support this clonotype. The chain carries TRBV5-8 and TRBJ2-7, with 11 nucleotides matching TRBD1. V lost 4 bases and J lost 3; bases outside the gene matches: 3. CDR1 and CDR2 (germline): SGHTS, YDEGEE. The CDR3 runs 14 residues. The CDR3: CASSPGQGGYEQYF. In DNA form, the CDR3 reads TGTGCCAGCAGCCCGGGACAGGGGGGCTACGAGCAGTACTTC.

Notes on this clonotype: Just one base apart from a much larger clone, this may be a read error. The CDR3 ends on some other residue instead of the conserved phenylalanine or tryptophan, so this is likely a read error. CDR3 DNA sequence: TGCAGCTTCTTTGGACTCTTACCGAGACGGGGTTTAAACACTGAAGCTTTCTCT. This gives the protein CSFFGLLPRRGLNTEAFS. The chain joins TRBV29-1 to TRBJ1-1; D is uncertain. This CDR3 contains 18 residues. CDR1 SQVTM and CDR2 ANQGSEA come from the germline V gene. Trimming removed 8 bases from V and 2 bases from J, with 30 bases in between.

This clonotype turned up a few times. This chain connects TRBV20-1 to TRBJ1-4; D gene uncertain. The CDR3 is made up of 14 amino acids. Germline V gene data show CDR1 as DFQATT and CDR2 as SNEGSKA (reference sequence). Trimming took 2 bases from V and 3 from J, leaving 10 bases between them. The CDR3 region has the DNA TGCAGTGCTAGACGGAGTTCAGCTAATGAAAAACTGTTTTTT. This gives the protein CSARRSSANEKLFF.

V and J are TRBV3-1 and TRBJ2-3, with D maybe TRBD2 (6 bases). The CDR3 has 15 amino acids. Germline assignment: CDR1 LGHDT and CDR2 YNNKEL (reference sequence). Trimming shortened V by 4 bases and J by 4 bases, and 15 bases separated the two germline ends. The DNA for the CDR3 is TGTGCCAGCAGCCGTTCCCCAGAGCGGGCAGATACGCAGTATTTT. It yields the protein CASSRSPERADTQYF.

CDR3 DNA sequence: TGTGCCAGCTCACCACGAAGGAGTTATAATTCACCCCTCCACTTT. This sequence encodes CASSPRRSYNSPLHF. This sequence joins TRBV18 and TRBJ1-6, with no clear D. V lost 1 base to trimming and J lost 4 bases, with 8 bases between them. In germline, CDR1 is KGHSH, CDR2 LQKENI. This CDR3 has 15 amino acids.

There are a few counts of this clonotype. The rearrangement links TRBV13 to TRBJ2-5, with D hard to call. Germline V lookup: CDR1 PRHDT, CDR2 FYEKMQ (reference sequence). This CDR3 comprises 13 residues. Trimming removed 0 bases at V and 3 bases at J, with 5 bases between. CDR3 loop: CASSLGRKETQYF. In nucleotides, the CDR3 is TGTGCCAGCAGCTTAGGTCGGAAAGAGACCCAGTACTTC.

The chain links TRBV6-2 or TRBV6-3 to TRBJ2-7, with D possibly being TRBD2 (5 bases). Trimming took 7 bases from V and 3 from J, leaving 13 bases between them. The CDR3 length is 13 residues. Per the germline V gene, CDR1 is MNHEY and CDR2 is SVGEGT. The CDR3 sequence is CASNAGIIYEQYF. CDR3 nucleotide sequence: TGTGCCAGCAACGCCGGGATAATCTACGAGCAGTACTTC.